The clone carrying this TCR beta chain was recorded at least ten times. Its matching antigen is unknown. The record originates from a study of regulatory T cells in long-lasting Graves disease. CDR3 regions were amplified by Arm-PCR using iRepertoire HTBI primers to build TCR beta libraries. From the multiplex PCR reads, TCRdb called clonotypes with MiXCR, one entry per CDR3 protein. The sample carries about 440,000 distinct CDR3 sequences, 16% recorded once. Specified time point: newly diagnosed GD, antithyroid drugs for less than 3 months. TCR sequences were obtained from RNA taken from PBMCs. It was by American Thyroid Association guidelines that Graves' disease was diagnosed. The study's findings and limits: Patients with persistent disease showed a bias toward TRBV28, TRBJ1-2 and TRBJ2-5.

Per the germline V gene, CDR1 is MNHEY and CDR2 is SVGAGI. This CDR3 is 14 amino acids long. V lost 4 bases, J lost 7 bases, and 8 bases stayed unmatched. This sample was also put to use in a study of T cells in Graves' hyperthyroidism and ophthalmopathy.

The sample consisted of peripheral blood mononuclear cells (PBMCs), taken at new diagnosis, from a patient treated with antithyroid drugs. The chain joins TRBV6-5 to TRBJ2-7; 9 bases fit TRBD2. The clonotype originates from a woman younger than 45 with Graves disease. For the CDR3, the DNA is TGTGCCAGCAGTTGGCGGGAGGGGGCTTCGGAGCAGTACTTC. This gives the protein CASSWREGASEQYF.